A selection of T cell receptor beta chains follows, all from one sample in a study of radiotherapy plus CTLA-4 blockade in lung cancer. The protocol was immunoSEQ multiplex PCR, while the TCRdb copy is restricted to in-frame clones and leaves out a portion. This sample has about 62,000 clones; roughly four fifths occur once, and the top ten carry 2.9%. The sequencing used peripheral blood, collected from a patient treated with radiotherapy plus ipilimumab. The source is a human donor with non-small cell lung cancer who had a complete response to radiotherapy plus ipilimumab. Each CDR3 is given with its conserved first and last residue. A D gene is named only where the DNA matches it firmly.

j_call v_call d_call cdr3_aa
. TRBV7-9 . CASSSISGRSSYEQYF
TRBJ2-6 TRBV5-1 . CASSYYSGANVLTF
TRBJ1-6 TRBV2 TRBD1 CASSETGTGNSPLHF
TRBJ1-1 TRBV4-3 . CASSTQANTEAFF
TRBJ2-1 TRBV5-1 TRBD2 CASSRSPAGGHEQFF
TRBJ2-1 TRBV19 TRBD2 CASSIVGGSSYNEQFF
TRBJ2-7 TRBV4-2 TRBD2 CASSQEVAGGSYEQYF
TRBJ2-7 TRBV29-1 TRBD2 CSARLAGLGEQYF
TRBJ2-6 TRBV28 . CASSDRSTGRGGANVLTF
TRBJ1-2 TRBV18 . CASSTLDRTHYGYTF
TRBJ1-2 TRBV5-4 TRBD1 CASSLGRTGGSKGYTF
TRBJ2-3 TRBV2 TRBD2 CASSEIRGEGTDTQYF
TRBJ2-1 TRBV5-1 TRBD1 CASSLARTGNEQFF
TRBJ1-2 TRBV6-5 TRBD1 CASTNAGGAVGGYTF
TRBJ2-2 TRBV19 . CASTPTRAGGLAGELFF
TRBJ2-7 TRBV6-5 TRBD1 CASSTGGRSYEQYF
TRBJ1-1 TRBV10-3 TRBD1 CAISGVYTGGLGTEAFF
TRBJ1-6 TRBV5-1 TRBD1 CASSLGGQGLSPLHF
TRBJ2-5 TRBV6-5 TRBD2 CASRLAGGLEETQYF
TRBJ2-5 TRBV11-2 TRBD1 CASSLRSFYRGAETQYF
TRBJ2-5 TRBV5-5 TRBD2 CASSSGGLAGQETQYF
TRBJ1-1 TRBV11-2 . CASSPGVSTEAFF
TRBJ1-3 TRBV18 . CASSPATSSGNTIYF
TRBJ2-1 TRBV28 . CAPGVDYNEQFF
TRBJ2-3 TRBV29-1 . CSVGGNTDTQYF
TRBJ2-5 TRBV9 TRBD2 CASSQKGVTGGQETQYF
TRBJ2-1 TRBV29-1 . CSVEDPSRGEYGEQFF
TRBJ2-1 TRBV11-2 TRBD2 CASSQTSGGYNEQFF
TRBJ2-3 TRBV29-1 TRBD2 CSVLAGGPYTQYF
TRBJ2-7 TRBV7-8 TRBD1 CASSLARGQGTYEQYF
TRBJ2-1 TRBV12-5 TRBD1 CASGLVTTGGIMRNEQFF
TRBJ1-1 TRBV5-4 . CASSSSSRGNTEAFF
TRBJ1-4 TRBV7-2 . CASSLREGKLFF
TRBJ1-2 TRBV2 . CASFVPGVRGYTF
TRBJ2-5 TRBV5-1 . CASTRGLYQETQYF
TRBJ2-3 TRBV5-1 . CASSLVSQGGDTQYF
TRBJ1-3 TRBV30 . CAWRSRQPFSGNTIYF
TRBJ1-1 TRBV25-1 . CASRSGGRGNTEAFF
TRBJ1-2 TRBV6-5 TRBD1 CASSLTGTNYGYTF
TRBJ1-5 TRBV27 TRBD1 CASRGQGVQPQHF
TRBJ2-3 TRBV19 TRBD2 CASSLLAGHTDTQYF
TRBJ1-5 TRBV7-9 . CASSPYPGGFSNQPQHF
TRBJ2-1 TRBV7-6 . CASSLVRAGTHNEQFF
TRBJ2-3 TRBV7-2 TRBD2 CASSLDLAGRTDTQYF
TRBJ1-5 TRBV6-5 TRBD1 CASSYLGTEGPQHF
TRBJ2-1 TRBV2 . CASSDGGMEGEEQFF